Below are 10 T cell receptor beta chains sequenced from a single sample in a study of shared clonotypes between healthy human individuals. Some clones are missing from TCRdb's copy, which holds only in-frame ones; the method was immunoSEQ multiplex PCR. The repertoire includes roughly 2,500,000 clones, roughly 93% of them detected once, and roughly 0.39% sits in the top ten. What was sequenced was naive CD4+ T cells from PBMCs. The subset was: CD45RA+ positively selected. These receptors all come from a man between 18 and 35 years old in good health. Some clones in this sample may be carry-over from other donors' samples.

The gene calls are TRBV28 and TRBJ1-2; D remains unclear. The CDR3 contains 14 residues. Germline lookup yields CDR1 MDHEN and CDR2 SYDVKM. V lost 6 bases to trimming and J lost 8 bases, with 19 bases between them. CDR3 nucleotides: TGTGCCAGCAGCATCAGGAGGGATTTAGAGGGCTACACCTTC. It encodes CASSIRRDLEGYTF.

In this sample, this clone turned up once. This sequence joins TRBV7-2 and TRBJ2-7; D may be TRBD1 (5 bases). V shed 1 base and J shed 5 bases, with 15 bases lying between them. Germline CDR1 is SGHTA and CDR2 is FQGNSA. This CDR3 region has 15 residues. CDR3 in DNA: TGTGCCAGCAGCTTAGTCGGTCAGGGTATCAACGAGCAGTACTTC. It translates to CASSLVGQGINEQYF. Supplemented by reference TRBV7-2 and TRBJ2-7, the full variable domain reads GAGVSQSPSNKVTEKGKDVELRCDPISGHTALYWYRQSLGQGLEFLIYFQGNSAPDKSGLPSDRFSAERTGGSVSTLTIQRTQQEDSAVYLCASSLVGQGINEQYFGPGTRLTVT.

The chain uses TRBV4-3 and TRBJ1-4, with D tentatively TRBD1 (5 bases). The germline gives CDR1 LGHNA, CDR2 YSLEER. Trimming removed 0 bases at V and 8 bases at J, with 10 bases between. The CDR3 is made up of 14 amino acids. The CDR3 DNA follows: TGCGCCAGCAGCCAAGACAGGGTGCAAGAAAAACTGTTTTTT. It codes for CASSQDRVQEKLFF.

This clone was detected only once. The chain has TRBV9 and TRBJ1-2, with 7 bases that match TRBD1. The trim removed 4 bases at V and 7 bases at J, leaving 13 bases unmatched. The CDR3 length is 15 residues. Germline V gives CDR1 SGDLS, CDR2 YYNGEE. The CDR3 loop is CASSPMTGRGSGYTF. The CDR3 coding sequence is TGTGCCAGCAGCCCCATGACAGGGAGGGGATCTGGCTACACCTTC. Supplemented by reference TRBV9 and TRBJ1-2, the full variable domain reads DSGVTQTPKHLITATGQRVTLRCSPRSGDLSVYWYQQSLDQGLQFLIQYYNGEERAKGNILERFSAQQFPDLHSELNLSSLELGDSALYFCASSPMTGRGSGYTFGSGTRLTVV.

The V and J genes are TRBV6-1 and TRBJ2-2; D perhaps matches TRBD2 (5 bases). CDR1 MNHNS and CDR2 SASEGT come from the germline V gene. Between the trimmed V and J ends, which lost 9 bases and 2 bases, there was a span of 13 bases. This CDR3 region has 14 residues. The CDR3 here is CASGWAGNTGELFF. For the CDR3, the DNA is TGTGCCAGTGGGTGGGCGGGTAACACCGGGGAGCTGTTTTTT.

This chain uses TRBV5-8 with TRBJ1-5; no firm D call. Trimming removed 1 base at V and 6 bases at J, with 14 bases between. The CDR3 consists of 15 residues. Germline CDR1 is SGHTS and CDR2 is YDEGEE. In nucleotides, the CDR3 is TGTGCCAGCAGCTTGCGAGGCCCGGCGGGTCAGCCCCAGCATTTT. It translates to CASSLRGPAGQPQHF.

The gene calls are TRBV28 and TRBJ2-6, with D tentatively TRBD1 or TRBD2 (5 bases each). The CDR3 runs to 19 residues. Trimming stripped 2 bases from V and 0 bases from J, with 17 bases between. Germline CDR1 is MDHEN and CDR2 is SYDVKM. The CDR3 region has the DNA TGTGCCAGCAGTTTAAGGAGGCAGGGTAGCCCCTCTGGGGCCAACGTCCTGACTTTC. Residues: CASSLRRQGSPSGANVLTF.

This chain links TRBV6-4 with TRBJ1-6; D gene ambiguous. V was cut by 6 bases and J by 0 bases, with 21 bases left in between. Germline-derived CDR1 and CDR2 are MRHNA and SNTAGT. CDR3 length: 19 amino acids. Written as DNA, the CDR3 is TGTGCCAGCAGACCGACCTTGGACGCTACGAGCTCCTATAATTCACCCCTCCACTTT. Protein product: CASRPTLDATSSYNSPLHF.

The V call is TRBV7-2, the J call TRBJ1-2; D ambiguous. CDR1 and CDR2 (germline): SGHTA, FQGNSA. V was pared by 1 base and J by 5 bases, with 14 bases between. The CDR3 is made up of 15 amino acids. The CDR3 nucleotides are TGTGCCAGCAGCTTAGACGGCGTAAACTATTATGGCTACACCTTC. Its translation is CASSLDGVNYYGYTF. Full variable domain (outside the CDR3, taken from reference TRBV7-2 and TRBJ1-2): GAGVSQSPSNKVTEKGKDVELRCDPISGHTALYWYRQSLGQGLEFLIYFQGNSAPDKSGLPSDRFSAERTGGSVSTLTIQRTQQEDSAVYLCASSLDGVNYYGYTFGSGTRLTVV.

The J gene is TRBJ2-7, the V gene TRBV6-5; 7 nucleotides agree with TRBD1. This CDR3 is built from 15 residues. Looked up from germline, CDR1 is MNHEY and CDR2 is SVGAGI. The V segment lost 6 bases and the J segment 1 base; nucleotides outside the gene matches: 9. In nucleotides, the CDR3 is TGTGCCAGCAGCTCCACAGGGACAGCGTCCTACGAGCAGTACTTC. Its translation: CASSSTGTASYEQYF.